A single sample gave rise to the 29 T cell receptor beta chains below, sequenced in a study of low-dose radiotherapy and immunotherapy resistance in tumors. First-strand cDNA used TRAV- and TRBV-specific primers, covering alpha and beta chains. The authors amplified TCRs for about 18 PCR cycles with a constant-region primer and a V-primer adapter. TCRdb reprocessed the reads via MiXCR and lists one record per CDR3 protein. The sample carries approximately 15,000 distinct CDR3 sequences, 60% recorded once. The receptors come from a human donor with advanced metastatic prostate, ovarian, gallbladder or colorectal cancer (not recorded which). This table probably holds off-target reads from a library built for another chain.

The chain carries TRBV7-9 and TRBJ2-1; the D is unclear. CDR1 SEHNR and CDR2 FQNEAQ come from the germline V gene (reference sequence). The CDR3 contains 16 residues. Trimming left V 3 bases short and J 2 bases short, with 14 bases between. Written as DNA, the CDR3 is TGTGCCAGCAGCTTGTCGACGGGTCCCACCTACAATGAGCAGTTCTTC. It translates to CASSLSTGPTYNEQFF.

The CDR3 spells CASQGGQPQHF. CDR3 DNA: TGTGCCAGCCAGGGGGGTCAGCCCCAGCATTTT. This chain uses TRBV6-9 with TRBJ1-5, with 7 bases identical to TRBD1. Germline values: CDR1 MNHGY, CDR2 SVAAGI. J gave up 6 bases and V 8 bases, and 1 base lay outside the gene matches. The CDR3 is 11 amino acids.

This clonotype was seen a few times. V is TRBV29-1 and J is TRBJ2-7; D ambiguous. The CDR3 has 12 amino acids. In germline, CDR1 is SQVTM, CDR2 ANQGSEA. The V end was cut by 4 bases, the J end by 4 bases, with 11 bases between. The CDR3 sequence is CSVAGDRYEQYF. The CDR3 bases are TGCAGCGTTGCAGGCGACCGGTACGAGCAGTACTTC.

The rearrangement uses TRBV28 and TRBJ1-1, with 7 bases aligning to TRBD1. The V gene end was trimmed by 4 bases and the J gene end by 3 bases; junction bases not matched to a gene: 5. This CDR3 spans 14 amino acids. Germline V gives CDR1 MDHEN, CDR2 SYDVKM. CDR3 sequence reads: CASSSTGEDTEAFF. The DNA of the CDR3 is TGTGCCAGCAGTTCCACAGGGGAGGACACTGAAGCTTTCTTT.

This clonotype was observed a handful of times. The V and J genes are TRBV3-1 and TRBJ2-5; 11 nucleotides align to TRBD1. With V trimmed by 4 bases and J by 0 bases, 7 bases remained unmatched. The CDR3 is 17 amino acids. Germline V gives CDR1 LGHDT, CDR2 YNNKEL (reference sequence). The CDR3 DNA is TGTGCCAGCAGCCCGGACAGGGGGCAAACGGACCAAGAGACCCAGTACTTC. Translated: CASSPDRGQTDQETQYF.

This clonotype has just a few counts. V and J are TRBV6-1 and TRBJ2-2; D may be TRBD1 (7 bases). V shed 8 bases and J shed 4 bases, with 14 bases lying between them. The V gene's germline CDR1 is MNHNS and CDR2 SASEGT. The CDR3 is 14 residues long. The CDR3 DNA is TGTGCCAGCGGAGGGGGCGCGGTCACCGGGGAGCTGTTTTTT. The encoded protein is CASGGGAVTGELFF.

This clonotype appeared once. The chain has TRBV5-4 and TRBJ1-2, with 7 bases fitting TRBD1. With V trimmed by 4 bases and J by 4 bases, 10 bases remained unmatched. The CDR3 contains 15 residues. Germline values: CDR1 SGHNT, CDR2 YYREEE (reference sequence). The CDR3 DNA reads TGTGCCAGCAGCATTTTCCGGGACAGCTCCTATGGCTACACCTTC. Its protein is CASSIFRDSSYGYTF.

The rearrangement links TRBV29-1 to TRBJ2-3; no firm D call. Germline V lookup: CDR1 SQVTM, CDR2 ANQGSEA. CDR3 length: 12 residues. Trimming took off 3 bases at V and 6 bases at J, with 10 bases between the two ends. As DNA, the CDR3 is TGCAGCGTTGATAGGAACGGGGATACGCAGTATTTT. It yields the protein CSVDRNGDTQYF.

This chain connects TRBV24-1 to TRBJ2-2; a weak D match, TRBD2 (5 bases). The CDR3 extends over 14 amino acids. Germline CDR1 reads KGHDR; CDR2 reads SFDVKD. Trimming shortened V by 3 bases and J by 6 bases, and 10 bases separated the two germline ends. This CDR3 reads CATSDPSRAGELFF. The DNA for the CDR3 is TGTGCCACCAGTGATCCTAGCCGTGCCGGGGAGCTGTTTTTT.

This sequence joins TRBV6-2 or TRBV6-3 and TRBJ1-6; D is uncertain. The CDR3 loop spans 14 amino acids. Germline-derived CDR1 and CDR2 are MNHEY and SVGEGT. The V gene lost 5 bases and the J gene lost 7 bases, with 12 bases spanning the gap. As DNA, the CDR3 is TGTGCCAGCAGTGAGGTACCTTTGAATTCACCCCTCCACTTT. It specifies CASSEVPLNSPLHF.

V gene TRBV5-6 combines with J gene TRBJ1-1; possible D gene TRBD1, 5 bases. Germline V lookup: CDR1 SGHDT, CDR2 YYEEEE. V gave up 3 bases and J gave up 0 bases, with 12 bases separating them. This CDR3 spans 15 amino acids. The CDR3 nucleotides are TGTGCCAGCAGCTCTACCGGGACGGTGAACACTGAAGCTTTCTTT. This translates into CASSSTGTVNTEAFF.

The V call is TRBV4-1, the J call TRBJ2-1; 10 nucleotides match TRBD2. The CDR3 is made up of 16 amino acids. Losses at the gene ends were 3 bases for V and 4 bases for J; bases not matched to a gene: 6. In germline, CDR1 is MGHRA, CDR2 YSYEKL. The CDR3 DNA is TGCGCCAGCAGCCAGTCAGGACTAGCGGCATACAATGAGCAGTTCTTC. It codes for CASSQSGLAAYNEQFF.

The chain joins TRBV2 to TRBJ2-7, with 7 positions matching TRBD1. Per the germline V gene, CDR1 is SNHLY and CDR2 is FYNNEI. This CDR3 is built from 16 residues. The junction had 14 bases not matched to a gene; V was cut back by 8 bases and J by 1 base. Written as DNA, the CDR3 is TGTGCCAGCGTTGGTATCCTAAGGGGGCGGTCCTACGAGCAGTACTTC. It yields the protein CASVGILRGRSYEQYF.

The chain recombines TRBV7-2 with TRBJ2-1, with D unresolved. The germline V and J ends were trimmed by 4 bases and 10 bases, with 11 bases remaining between them. The length of the CDR3 is 12 residues. Germline V CDR1 and CDR2: SGHTA, FQGNSA. The CDR3 loop is CASSSDIREQFF. The CDR3 region has the DNA TGTGCCAGCAGCTCGGATATTCGGGAGCAGTTCTTC.

The chain employs TRBV29-1 and TRBJ1-2; perhaps TRBD1 as D (5 bases). Trimming took off 5 bases at V and 2 bases at J, with 12 bases between the two ends. The CDR3 sequence is 13 residues long. Germline V gene sequence: CDR1 SQVTM, CDR2 ANQGSEA. This CDR3 is CSVTLGENYGYTF. CDR3 coding DNA: TGCAGCGTTACACTGGGGGAGAACTATGGCTACACCTTC.

The J gene is TRBJ2-7, the V gene TRBV12-3 or TRBV12-4; D ambiguous. The CDR3 contains 12 residues. V lost 10 bases, J lost 1 base, and 11 bases lay in between. The CDR3 DNA reads TGTGCCACCACCGACGGTTCCTACGAGCAGTACTTC. Residues: CATTDGSYEQYF.

The gene calls are TRBV29-1 and TRBJ2-1, with 7 bases identical to TRBD2. Germline V gene sequence: CDR1 SQVTM, CDR2 ANQGSEA. V lost 8 bases, J lost 5 bases, and 9 bases stayed unmatched. The length of the CDR3 is 13 residues. CDR3 nucleotides: TGCAGCTCAACGGGACTATACAACAATGAGCAGTTCTTC. The encoded protein is CSSTGLYNNEQFF.

The gene calls are TRBV4-3 and TRBJ2-3; possible D gene TRBD1, 5 bases. CDR3 length equals 17 residues. From germline, CDR1 is LGHNA and CDR2 YSLEER. V lost 4 bases, J lost 1 base, and 18 bases lay in between. In nucleotides, the CDR3 is TGCGCCAGCAGCCCGAGCGTCGGACACACAGGCACAGATACGCAGTATTTT. Protein sequence: CASSPSVGHTGTDTQYF.

Written as DNA, the CDR3 is TGTGCCAGCAGCTTAGGGGGGGCTGGGGCCAACGTCCTGACTTTC. It yields the protein CASSLGGAGANVLTF. The J gene is TRBJ2-6, the V gene TRBV7-6; possible D gene TRBD2, 6 bases. The CDR3 consists of 15 residues. Germline lookup yields CDR1 SGHVS and CDR2 FNYEAQ. Deletions cut 1 base from V and 2 bases from J, with 6 bases between.

The genes are TRBV7-2 and TRBJ1-5, with D possibly TRBD1 on 6 matching bases. CDR1 and CDR2 (germline): SGHTA, FQGNSA. Deletions cut 3 bases from V and 3 bases from J, with 12 bases between. This CDR3 has 15 amino acids. The CDR3 nucleotides are TGTGCCAGCAGCTTGGGGGGCTCGAACAATCAGCCCCAGCATTTT. The encoded protein is CASSLGGSNNQPQHF.

The chain combines TRBV6-8 with TRBJ2-7; TRBD2 agrees at 8 bases. This CDR3 has 14 residues. Germline CDR1 MNHGY, CDR2 SAAAGT. V was clipped by 2 bases and J by 5 bases; unmatched bases: 5. The chain's CDR3 is CASSYRGGDDEQYF. CDR3 bases: TGTGCCAGCAGTTACCGGGGGGGAGACGACGAGCAGTACTTC.

Concerning this clonotype: The junction differs from germline at one of its ends, possibly a read error. The chain couples TRBV19 to TRBJ2-2, with 8 bases that match TRBD1. The CDR3 covers 16 residues. Germline lookup yields CDR1 LNHDA and CDR2 SQIVND (reference sequence). CDR3 sequence (DNA): TGTGCCAGTACTACCTTCCGGGACAGGAACCCCGGGGAGCTGTTTTTT. As protein: CASTTFRDRNPGELFF.

This chain links TRBV29-1 with TRBJ2-1, with 11 bases fitting TRBD2. CDR1 is SQVTM, CDR2 ANQGSEA, per germline. CDR3 size: 15 residues. Losses at the gene ends were 6 bases for V and 6 bases for J; bases not matched to a gene: 10. Here the CDR3 reads CSVPKLAGVRNEQFF. The CDR3 bases are TGCAGCGTGCCCAAACTAGCGGGAGTCCGCAATGAGCAGTTCTTC.

The chain links TRBV2 to TRBJ2-7, with a tentative D call TRBD1 (6 bases). Per the germline V gene, CDR1 is SNHLY and CDR2 is FYNNEI. CDR3 length: 13 amino acids. V lost 1 base, J lost 5 bases, and 9 bases lay in between. The CDR3 here is CASSEEGVHEQYF. In DNA form, the CDR3 reads TGTGCCAGCAGTGAAGAGGGGGTCCACGAGCAGTACTTC. Filled out from reference TRBV2 and TRBJ2-7, the complete variable domain reads EPEVTQTPSHQVTQMGQEVILRCVPISNHLYFYWYRQILGQKVEFLVSFYNNEISEKSEIFDDQFSVERPDGSNFTLKIRSTKLEDSAMYFCASSEEGVHEQYFGPGTRLTVT.

The chain links TRBV5-1 to TRBJ2-1, with D possibly matching TRBD1 (5 bases). Trimming left V 1 base short and J 8 bases short, with 19 bases between. CDR3 size: 16 residues. The germline V gene has CDR1 SGHRS and CDR2 YFSETQ. CDR3 sequence: CASSLPGSPQRDEQFF. The CDR3 region has the DNA TGCGCCAGCAGCTTGCCAGGGTCCCCCCAACGGGATGAGCAGTTCTTC.

The chain has TRBV10-3 and TRBJ1-4; D may be TRBD1 (6 bases). The length of the CDR3 is 13 residues. The V end lost 6 bases, the J end lost 5 bases, and 10 bases lay between the germline ends. From germline, CDR1 is ENHRY and CDR2 SYGVKD. The CDR3 nucleotides are TGTGCCATCAGGAGACAGGAAAATGAAAAACTGTTTTTT. It codes for CAIRRQENEKLFF.

This clonotype was seen once. The chain is built from TRBV4-3 and TRBJ2-1; no firm D call. Trimming left V 1 base short and J 8 bases short, with 15 bases between. From germline, CDR1 is LGHNA and CDR2 YSLEER. The CDR3 totals 15 residues. The CDR3 DNA follows: TGCGCCAGCAGCCAAGGAACGAGCCGGGTGGATGAGCAGTTCTTC. Translation gives CASSQGTSRVDEQFF.

This chain joins TRBV3-1 and TRBJ2-4; 10 bases agree with TRBD2. The CDR3 covers 18 residues. The J segment lost 0 bases and the V segment lost 1 base, leaving 6 bases of the junction unmatched. Germline CDR1 LGHDT, CDR2 YNNKEL (reference sequence). CDR3 sequence reads: CASSQVTSGQLAKNIQYF. The CDR3, as DNA: TGTGCCAGCAGCCAAGTGACTAGCGGGCAACTAGCCAAAAACATTCAGTACTTC.

The gene calls are TRBV24-1 and TRBJ2-3; a possible D gene is TRBD2 (6 bases). CDR3 length: 12 residues. Germline CDR1 is KGHDR and CDR2 is SFDVKD. V gave up 5 bases and J gave up 4 bases, with 6 bases separating them. The CDR3 coding sequence is TGTGCCACCAGTGCGGGGGCAGATACGCAGTATTTT. As protein: CATSAGADTQYF.